One T cell receptor beta chain is described in this entry. Its antigen is not known. This record comes from a study of cytomegalovirus exposure and HLA in healthy donors. Findings and caveats of the study: The records held CMV serostatus as the only immune exposure information.

The study ran its PCR with 60 Vbeta and 13 Jbeta primers. Original handling: Some 10 million of some 80 million unique TCR beta chains were shared, per a later count. Assay used: immunoSEQ multiplex PCR; TCRdb lists only in-frame clones, some missing. V and J calls plus clone size are reproduced from that table; the DNA served to infer D and trimming. The table includes more than 150,000 clones, around 85% detected once. The sequencing input was PBMCs. The receptor was isolated from a man in his fifties in good health and CMV-seronegative.

The CDR3: CATQRGGVAAGELFF. The CDR3, as DNA: TGCGCCACCCAGAGAGGCGGGGTGGCGGCCGGGGAGCTGTTTTTT. V gene TRBV5-1 combines with J gene TRBJ2-2; maybe TRBD2 (6 bases). This CDR3 has 15 residues. Germline V CDR1 and CDR2: SGHRS, YFSETQ. V shed 9 bases and J shed 6 bases, with 21 bases lying between them.